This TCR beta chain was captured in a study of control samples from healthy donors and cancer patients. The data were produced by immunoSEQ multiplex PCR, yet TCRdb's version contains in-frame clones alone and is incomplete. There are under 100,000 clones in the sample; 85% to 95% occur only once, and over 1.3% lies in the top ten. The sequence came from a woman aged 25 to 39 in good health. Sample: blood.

For the CDR3, the DNA is TGTGCCAGCAGAACCGGGACAGCTTCTAACTATGGCTACACCTTC. Protein: CASRTGTASNYGYTF. This chain joins TRBV28 and TRBJ1-2; 7 positions match TRBD1. The CDR3 covers 15 residues. V shed 6 bases and J 0 bases; nucleotides not matched to a gene: 7. The germline CDR1 and CDR2 sequences are MDHEN and SYDVKM.